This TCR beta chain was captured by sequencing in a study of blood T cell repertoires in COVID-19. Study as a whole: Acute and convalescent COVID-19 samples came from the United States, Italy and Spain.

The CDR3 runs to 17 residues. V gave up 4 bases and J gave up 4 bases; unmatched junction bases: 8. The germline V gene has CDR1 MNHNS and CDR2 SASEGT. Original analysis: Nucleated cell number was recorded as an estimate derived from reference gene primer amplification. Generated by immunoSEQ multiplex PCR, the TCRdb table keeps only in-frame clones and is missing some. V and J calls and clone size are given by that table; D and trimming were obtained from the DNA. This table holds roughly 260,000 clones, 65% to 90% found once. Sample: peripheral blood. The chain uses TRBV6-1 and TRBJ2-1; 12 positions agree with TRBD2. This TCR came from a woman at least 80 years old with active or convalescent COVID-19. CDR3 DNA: TGTGCCAGCAGTGGACTAGCGGGAGAGGCTACTTACAATGAGCAGTTCTTC. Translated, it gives CASSGLAGEATYNEQFF.